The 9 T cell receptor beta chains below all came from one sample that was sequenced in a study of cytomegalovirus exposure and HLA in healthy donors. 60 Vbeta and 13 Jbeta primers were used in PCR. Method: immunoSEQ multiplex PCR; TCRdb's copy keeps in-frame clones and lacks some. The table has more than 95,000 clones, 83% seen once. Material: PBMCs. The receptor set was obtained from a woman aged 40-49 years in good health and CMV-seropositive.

CDR3 sequence reads: CASSQGASPGANVLTF. The CDR3 DNA follows: TGTGCCAGCAGTCAGGGGGCGAGCCCTGGGGCCAACGTCCTGACTTTC. The chain recombines TRBV6-4 with TRBJ2-6; 8 nucleotides align to TRBD1. Unmatched junction bases numbered 5, after V lost 5 bases and J lost 2 bases. Germline V lookup: CDR1 MRHNA, CDR2 SNTAGT. This CDR3 spans 16 amino acids.

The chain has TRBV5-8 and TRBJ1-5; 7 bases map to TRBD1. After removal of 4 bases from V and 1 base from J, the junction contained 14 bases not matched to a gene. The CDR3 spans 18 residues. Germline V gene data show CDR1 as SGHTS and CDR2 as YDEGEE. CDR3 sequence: CASSRLNNRGLSNQPQHF. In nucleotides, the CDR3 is TGTGCCAGCAGCCGCCTAAACAACAGGGGATTGAGCAATCAGCCCCAGCATTTT.

As DNA, the CDR3 is TGTGCCAGCAGCCGTAAGACCGGGACAAGGAATGAGCAGTTCTTC. Translating it yields CASSRKTGTRNEQFF. This chain connects TRBV28 to TRBJ2-1, with D possibly being TRBD1 (6 bases). The CDR3 loop spans 15 amino acids. V was cut by 6 bases and J by 7 bases, with 19 bases left in between. Looked up from germline, CDR1 is MDHEN and CDR2 is SYDVKM.

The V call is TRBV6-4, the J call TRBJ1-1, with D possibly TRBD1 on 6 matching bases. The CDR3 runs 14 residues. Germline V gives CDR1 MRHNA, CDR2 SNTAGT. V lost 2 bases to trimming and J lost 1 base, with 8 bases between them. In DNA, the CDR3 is TGTGCCAGCAGTGACGGGGGCCCGAACACTGAAGCTTTCTTT. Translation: CASSDGGPNTEAFF.

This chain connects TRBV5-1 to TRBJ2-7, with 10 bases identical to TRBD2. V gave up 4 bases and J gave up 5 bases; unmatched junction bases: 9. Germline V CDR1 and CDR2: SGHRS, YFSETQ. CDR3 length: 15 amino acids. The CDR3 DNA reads TGCGCCAGCAGCGACCGAACTAGCGGGAATGACGAGCAGTACTTC. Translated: CASSDRTSGNDEQYF.

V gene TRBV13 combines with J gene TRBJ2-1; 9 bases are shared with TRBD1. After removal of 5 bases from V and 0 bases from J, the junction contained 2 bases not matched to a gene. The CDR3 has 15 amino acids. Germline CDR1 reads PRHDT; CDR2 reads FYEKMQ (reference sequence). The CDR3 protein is CASSPTGGSYNEQFF. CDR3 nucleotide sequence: TGTGCCAGCAGCCCGACAGGGGGCTCCTACAATGAGCAGTTCTTC.

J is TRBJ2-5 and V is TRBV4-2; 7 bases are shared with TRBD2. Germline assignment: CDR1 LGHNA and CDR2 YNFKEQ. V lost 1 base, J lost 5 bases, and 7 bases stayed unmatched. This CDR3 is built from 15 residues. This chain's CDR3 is CASSQASGPGETQYF. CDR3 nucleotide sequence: TGTGCCAGCAGCCAAGCTAGCGGCCCAGGGGAGACCCAGTACTTC.

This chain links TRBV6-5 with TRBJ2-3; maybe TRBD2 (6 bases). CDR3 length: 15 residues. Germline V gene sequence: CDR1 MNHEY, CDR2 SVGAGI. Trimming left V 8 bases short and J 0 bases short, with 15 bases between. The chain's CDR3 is CASGAGPPSTDTQYF. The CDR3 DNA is TGTGCCAGCGGGGCGGGACCCCCTAGCACAGATACGCAGTATTTT.

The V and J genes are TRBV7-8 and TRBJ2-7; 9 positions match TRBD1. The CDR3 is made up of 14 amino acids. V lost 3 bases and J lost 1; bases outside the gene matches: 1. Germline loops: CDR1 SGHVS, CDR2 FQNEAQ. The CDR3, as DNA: TGTGCCAGCAGCTTGGGGACAGGGTCCTACGAGCAGTACTTC. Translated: CASSLGTGSYEQYF.